Listed below are T cell receptor beta chains from one sample, sequenced in a study of shared clonotypes between healthy human individuals. Using immunoSEQ multiplex PCR, the repertoire was profiled, and TCRdb retains in-frame clones only, with some absent. The sample has under 1,900,000 clones; 97% to 99% are singletons. Sequencing was carried out using naive CD4+ T cells sorted from blood. These receptors were taken from a man under 40 in good health. CDR3s include the opening cysteine and the closing phenylalanine or tryptophan. Each record gives: V gene, clone size, J gene, CDR3 protein. Expanded clones are given a class, and other clones once, few, many or no size at all.

v_gene: TRBV5-1; abundance: .; j_gene: TRBJ1-1; CDR3aa: CASSFGGRWDTEAFF
v_gene: TRBV9; abundance: .; j_gene: TRBJ2-1; CDR3aa: CASSPTGQSVVTYNEQFF
v_gene: TRBV5-4; abundance: .; j_gene: TRBJ2-1; CDR3aa: CASSDGQGASYNEQFF
v_gene: TRBV10-3; abundance: .; j_gene: TRBJ2-7; CDR3aa: CAISESGQGASYEQYF
v_gene: TRBV2; abundance: .; j_gene: TRBJ2-3; CDR3aa: CASSQTSSTDTQYF
v_gene: TRBV4-1; abundance: .; j_gene: TRBJ2-7; CDR3aa: CASSQGRASGLYEQYF
v_gene: TRBV7-8; abundance: once; j_gene: TRBJ1-2; CDR3aa: CASSLRAGVGYGYTF
v_gene: TRBV5-1; abundance: .; j_gene: TRBJ1-4; CDR3aa: CASRSTGATNEKLFF
v_gene: TRBV18; abundance: .; j_gene: TRBJ2-5; CDR3aa: CASSPAGQETQYF
v_gene: TRBV14; abundance: .; j_gene: TRBJ2-7; CDR3aa: CASSPNQPGLVRYEQYF
v_gene: TRBV5-4; abundance: .; j_gene: TRBJ2-7; CDR3aa: CASSYVGTSVYEQYF
v_gene: TRBV7-8; abundance: .; j_gene: TRBJ2-1; CDR3aa: CASSLEPGLAGFNEQFF
v_gene: TRBV30; abundance: .; j_gene: TRBJ2-1; CDR3aa: CAWSVGSEAYNEQFF
v_gene: TRBV5-4; abundance: .; j_gene: TRBJ2-7; CDR3aa: CASSPGRNYEQYF